Presented here are 21 T cell receptor beta chains from one specimen sequenced in a study of T cells after yellow fever vaccination. TCRdb recomputed calls from the 5' RACE reads with MiXCR, one row per CDR3 protein. The sample includes over 300,000 distinct CDR3 sequences, about 6.6% of them seen just once. This specimen was PBMCs, taken more than 40 days after the first yellow fever vaccination. These receptors were collected from a man aged 18 to 35 who received the YFV17D yellow fever vaccine.

This CDR3 reads CAWSLSRTNWNTEAFF. DNA for the CDR3: TGTGCCTGGAGTCTATCGCGTACGAATTGGAACACTGAAGCTTTCTTT. V is TRBV30 and J is TRBJ1-1; D gene unclear. Germline CDR1 reads GTSNPN; CDR2 reads SVGIG (reference sequence). Trimming stripped 2 bases from V and 1 base from J, with 17 bases between. This CDR3 contains 16 residues. The full variable domain, completed using reference TRBV30 and TRBJ1-1, is SQTIHQWPATLVQPVGSPLSLECTVEGTSNPNLYWYRQAAGRGLQLLFYSVGIGQISSEVPQNLSASRPQDRQFILSSKKLLLSDSGFYLCAWSLSRTNWNTEAFFGQGTRLTVV.

The CDR3 loop is CASSSRTAGETQYF. CDR3 sequence (DNA): TGTGCCAGTAGTTCGCGGACCGCCGGGGAGACCCAGTACTTC. The rearrangement links TRBV19 to TRBJ2-5; no clear D. From germline, CDR1 is LNHDA and CDR2 SQIVND (reference sequence). The V end lost 5 bases, the J end lost 5 bases, and 15 bases lay between the germline ends. CDR3 size: 14 residues.

This clonotype was picked up a small number of times. The chain uses TRBV5-4 and TRBJ2-2; 9 nucleotides match TRBD1. The CDR3 has 13 amino acids. The germline CDR1 and CDR2 sequences are SGHNT and YYREEE (reference sequence). Trimming cost V 7 bases and J 8 bases; bases outside gene matches: 6. This CDR3 is CASGTGSVGELFF. In nucleotides, the CDR3 is TGTGCCAGCGGGACAGGGTCGGTAGGGGAGCTGTTTTTT.

The sample holds a few counts of this clonotype. The chain has TRBV18 and TRBJ2-7, with D perhaps TRBD2 (5 bases). Per germline, CDR1 KGHSH and CDR2 LQKENI. The length of the CDR3 is 13 residues. Trimming removed 0 bases at V and 5 bases at J, with 8 bases between. The CDR3 loop is CASSPPSLDEQYV. The CDR3 DNA reads TGTGCCAGCTCACCACCGTCACTAGACGAGCAGTACGTC.

This clonotype was counted only a few times. The rearrangement uses TRBV12-3 or TRBV12-4 and TRBJ2-1; D may match TRBD1 or TRBD2 (5 bases each). The CDR3 loop spans 14 amino acids. The germline V and J ends were trimmed by 5 bases and 12 bases, with 20 bases remaining between them. The CDR3 DNA is TGTGCCAGCAGTACACCATTCGAGGGTCAGGGGCAGTTCTTC. Amino acid sequence: CASSTPFEGQGQFF.

CDR3 residues: CASSLGPAVDTQYF. The DNA of the CDR3 is TGTGCCAGCAGCTTGGGGCCGGCCGTGGATACGCAGTATTTT. This rearrangement joins TRBV5-4 to TRBJ2-3; D unresolved. The CDR3 extends over 14 amino acids. Germline assignment: CDR1 SGHNT and CDR2 YYREEE (reference sequence). The V and J ends lost 0 bases and 6 bases respectively, with 11 bases between them.

In this sample, this clonotype turned up a few times. The chain is built from TRBV7-2 and TRBJ1-1; D gene ambiguous. CDR1 and CDR2 from the germline V gene are SGHTA and FQGNSA. Trimming pared 3 bases from V and 11 bases from J, leaving 19 bases between. CDR3 size: 14 residues. In nucleotides, the CDR3 is TGTGCCAGCAGCTTTTACCCTGTGGGGATGGGTGCTTTCTTT. It encodes CASSFYPVGMGAFF.

The chain employs TRBV5-1 and TRBJ2-3, with a possible D match to TRBD2 (6 bases). The CDR3 loop spans 16 amino acids. The ends were cut back, 2 bases at V and 4 bases at J, with 17 bases in the middle. In germline, CDR1 is SGHRS, CDR2 YFSETQ. CDR3 sequence reads: CASSLPAGTGADTQYF. CDR3 nucleotides: TGCGCCAGCAGCTTACCGGCGGGAACGGGGGCAGATACGCAGTATTTT.

This clonotype was seen more than once but under ten times. The rearrangement links TRBV30 to TRBJ2-1; D is possibly TRBD1 (6 bases). Germline assignment: CDR1 GTSNPN and CDR2 SVGIG (reference sequence). The CDR3 extends over 15 amino acids. V was shortened by 5 bases and J by 9 bases, with 23 bases between the two germline ends. CDR3 sequence: CAWQPGHIRSGEQFF. CDR3 sequence (DNA): TGTGCCTGGCAACCGGGACATATACGATCGGGTGAGCAGTTCTTC.

As to this clonotype: A read error may produce the germline difference seen at one junction end. The CDR3 is CCARVFEVAGAYEQYF. The DNA of the CDR3 is TGCTGTGCTAGAGTGTTCGAAGTAGCGGGGGCCTACGAGCAGTACTTC. The chain combines TRBV20-1 with TRBJ2-7, with 9 bases identical to TRBD2. Germline V gene sequence: CDR1 DFQATT, CDR2 SNEGSKA (reference sequence). The CDR3 runs to 16 residues.

The rearrangement links TRBV4-1 to TRBJ2-3; D may be TRBD2 (7 bases). V was pared by 0 bases and J by 5 bases, with 15 bases between. Germline V gene sequence: CDR1 MGHRA, CDR2 YSYEKL. This CDR3 is built from 16 residues. CDR3 sequence (DNA): TGCGCCAGCAGCCAAGACTCATCGGGGGGCGGAGATACGCAGTATTTT. Its protein product is CASSQDSSGGGDTQYF.

J is TRBJ1-6 and V is TRBV5-1; TRBD1 might be the D (5 bases). The CDR3 length is 15 residues. Germline CDR1 and CDR2: SGHRS and YFSETQ. V lost 0 bases and J lost 10, with 14 bases in between. CDR3 nucleotide sequence: TGCGCCAGCAGCTTGGCCGGGGGGGGGAGGTCACCCCTCCACTTT. Encoded protein: CASSLAGGGRSPLHF. Full variable domain (remainder filled in from reference TRBV5-1 and TRBJ1-6): KAGVTQTPRYLIKTRGQQVTLSCSPISGHRSVSWYQQTPGQGLQFLFEYFSETQRNKGNFPGRFSGRQFSNSRSEMNVSTLELGDSALYLCASSLAGGGRSPLHFGNGTRLTVT.

The V and J genes are TRBV7-2 and TRBJ1-4; D is possibly TRBD1 (5 bases). This CDR3 is built from 15 residues. CDR1 and CDR2 (germline): SGHTA, FQGNSA. Trimming removed 6 bases from V and 8 bases from J, with 19 bases in between. CDR3 in DNA: TGTGCCAGCAGAATACCAGGGCGAGGCTTGGAAAAACTGTTTTTT. Translating it yields CASRIPGRGLEKLFF. Full variable domain (outside the CDR3, taken from reference TRBV7-2 and TRBJ1-4): GAGVSQSPSNKVTEKGKDVELRCDPISGHTALYWYRQSLGQGLEFLIYFQGNSAPDKSGLPSDRFSAERTGGSVSTLTIQRTQQEDSAVYLCASRIPGRGLEKLFFGSGTQLSVL.

The gene calls are TRBV29-1 and TRBJ1-2; the match to TRBD1 covers 12 bases. In germline, CDR1 is SQVTM, CDR2 ANQGSEA. This CDR3 contains 14 residues. V lost 6 bases, J lost 6 bases, and 8 bases stayed unmatched. CDR3 protein: CSVGRDRGPDGYTF. CDR3 DNA: TGCAGCGTCGGCCGGGACAGGGGGCCGGATGGCTACACCTTC.

Many counts were recorded for this clonotype. The J gene is TRBJ2-5, the V gene TRBV7-9, with D perhaps TRBD2 (6 bases). The germline V gene has CDR1 SEHNR and CDR2 FQNEAQ (reference sequence). The CDR3 is made up of 15 amino acids. Between the trimmed V and J ends, which lost 5 bases and 5 bases, there was a span of 18 bases. The CDR3 loop is CASSDAGLVEETQYF. The CDR3 nucleotides read TGTGCCAGCAGCGACGCGGGACTCGTCGAGGAGACCCAGTACTTC.

This chain links TRBV4-1 with TRBJ2-5; D gene ambiguous. Germline V CDR1 and CDR2: MGHRA, YSYEKL. V dropped 0 bases and J dropped 0 bases, with 8 bases sitting between them. CDR3 length equals 15 residues. The CDR3 DNA is TGCGCCAGCAGCCAAGAACGCCGGAACCAAGAGACCCAGTACTTC. This translates into CASSQERRNQETQYF.

This clonotype was seen ten or more times. The V call is TRBV7-7, the J call TRBJ2-1; TRBD1 or TRBD2 may be the D gene (5 bases each). Between the trimmed V and J ends, which lost 5 bases and 9 bases, there was a span of 14 bases. Per germline, CDR1 SSHAT and CDR2 FNYEAQ (reference sequence). The CDR3 covers 13 residues. The CDR3 bases are TGTGCCAGCAGCCAACCCGACGGGGCTGAGCAGTTCTTC. This gives the protein CASSQPDGAEQFF.

This clonotype was observed a handful of times. The V and J genes are TRBV7-6 and TRBJ2-3, with TRBD2 matching over 8 bases. The trim removed 1 base at V and 6 bases at J, leaving 9 bases unmatched. CDR1 SGHVS and CDR2 FNYEAQ come from the germline V gene. The CDR3 length is 16 residues. The CDR3 DNA reads as TGTGCCAGCAGCTTAGAAGCAGCGGGGGCTGGGGATACGCAGTATTTT. It codes for CASSLEAAGAGDTQYF.

This clonotype was seen many times. The rearrangement links TRBV12-3 or TRBV12-4 to TRBJ2-1, with TRBD2 matching 8 bases. The CDR3 covers 15 residues. The V gene end was trimmed by 5 bases and the J gene end by 0 bases; junction bases not matched to a gene: 3. CDR3 DNA: TGTGCCAGCAGTCCCGGGGGGGCCTCCTACAATGAGCAGTTCTTC. It translates to CASSPGGASYNEQFF.

This clonotype occurred a few times. The chain carries TRBV19 and TRBJ2-2, with D hard to call. Germline V gene data show CDR1 as LNHDA and CDR2 as SQIVND (reference sequence). V was pared by 2 bases and J by 8 bases, with 12 bases between. CDR3 length: 14 residues. CDR3 DNA sequence: TGTGCCAGTAGTATAACCCCGTCTGCAGGGGAGCTGTTTTTT. Translated, it gives CASSITPSAGELFF.

V gene TRBV6-5 combines with J gene TRBJ1-2; D gene uncertain. The CDR3 length is 12 residues. The germline gives CDR1 MNHEY, CDR2 SVGAGI. V was cut by 5 bases and J by 6 bases, with 10 bases left in between. The DNA for the CDR3 is TGTGCCAGCAGTCTCGTAGGAGATGGCTACACCTTC. Protein sequence: CASSLVGDGYTF.